Listed here is a single T cell receptor beta chain. The CDR3 consists of 13 residues. The germline gives CDR1 MGHRA, CDR2 YSYEKL. V was cut by 3 bases and J by 6 bases, with 10 bases left in between. These data originate in a study of blood T cell repertoires in COVID-19. The overall study: From T cells, B-cell-depleted T cells, or PBMCs came the material, which was cDNA or gDNA.

The assay was immunoSEQ multiplex PCR, and TCRdb's table has in-frame clones only and misses some. The table includes approximately 60,000 clones, around 82% detected once. The specimen was peripheral blood. This rearrangement joins TRBV4-1 to TRBJ2-3; possibly TRBD2 for D (7 bases). The receptor was isolated from a woman aged 80 or older with acute or convalescent COVID-19. In nucleotides, the CDR3 is TGCGCCAGCAGCCAGGGGGGGCCGGATACGCAGTATTTT. Its protein is CASSQGGPDTQYF.